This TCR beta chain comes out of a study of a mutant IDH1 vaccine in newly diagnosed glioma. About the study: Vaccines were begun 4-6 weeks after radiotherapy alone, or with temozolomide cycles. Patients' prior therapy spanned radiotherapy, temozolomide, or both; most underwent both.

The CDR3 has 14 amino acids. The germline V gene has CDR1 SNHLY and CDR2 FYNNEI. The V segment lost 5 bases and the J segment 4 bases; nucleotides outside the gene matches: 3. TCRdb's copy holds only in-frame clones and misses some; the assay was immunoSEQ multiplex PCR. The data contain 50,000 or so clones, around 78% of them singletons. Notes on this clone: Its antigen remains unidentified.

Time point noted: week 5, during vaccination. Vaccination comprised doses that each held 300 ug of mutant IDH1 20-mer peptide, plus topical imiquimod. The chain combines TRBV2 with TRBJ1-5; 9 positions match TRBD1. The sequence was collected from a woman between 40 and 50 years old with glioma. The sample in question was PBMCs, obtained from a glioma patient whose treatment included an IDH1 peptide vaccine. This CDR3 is CASSWGQGNQPQHF. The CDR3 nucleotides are TGTGCCAGCAGTTGGGGACAGGGAAATCAGCCCCAGCATTTT.